Each of the 11 T cell receptor beta chains below was sequenced from the same sample in a study of T cells after yellow fever vaccination (dated by TCRdb to between 2018 and 2021). The receptor library was made with 5' RACE. The instrument given in TCRdb is Illumina HiSeq 2500. TCRdb itself trimmed the public reads at Q25 with fastp, ran MiXCR and retained productive beta chains. Here each entry gathers all rows of one CDR3 protein and keeps the most common genes and DNA. For this sample there are some 600,000 distinct CDR3 sequences; approximately 13% appear just once. 15% of the sample goes to the ten largest clones. Sample treatment or condition, as interpreted from the label and publication: live attenuated yellow fever vaccine strain. The material was PBMCs, obtained on the day of the yellow fever booster vaccination. Source of these receptors: a man aged 25 to 40 who received the YFV17D yellow fever vaccine.

This clonotype has only a few counts. The chain couples TRBV4-2 to TRBJ2-7; 9 nucleotides align to TRBD1. Germline V gene data show CDR1 as LGHNA and CDR2 as YNFKEQ. Trimming removed 3 bases from V and 3 bases from J; junction bases left unmatched: 6. This CDR3 contains 15 residues. CDR3 loop: CASSQGQGIFYEQYF. As DNA, the CDR3 is TGTGCCAGCAGCCAGGGACAGGGAATTTTCTACGAGCAGTACTTC.

This clonotype was found a few times. The V gene is TRBV9, the J gene TRBJ2-1, with 8 bases fitting TRBD2. The trim removed 10 bases at V and 6 bases at J, leaving 3 bases unmatched. The CDR3 extends over 11 amino acids. Germline values: CDR1 SGDLS, CDR2 YYNGEE. CDR3 nucleotide sequence: TGTGCCTCGGGAGGGGGCAATGAGCAGTTCTTC. Translation: CASGGGNEQFF.

This chain joins TRBV9 and TRBJ2-7, with D perhaps being TRBD1 or TRBD2 (5 bases each). V shed 3 bases and J shed 3 bases, with 10 bases lying between them. The CDR3 is made up of 13 amino acids. In germline, CDR1 is SGDLS, CDR2 YYNGEE. The CDR3 nucleotides are TGTGCCAGCAGCGGTCCGGGACGCTACGAGCAGTACTTC. This codes for CASSGPGRYEQYF.

The CDR3 DNA reads TGTGCCAGCAGTGACGACAGGGGGCTCGTCAATGAGCAGTTCTTC. Protein sequence: CASSDDRGLVNEQFF. The chain links TRBV12-3 or TRBV12-4 to TRBJ2-1; 10 nucleotides match TRBD1. J lost 6 bases, V lost 5 bases, and 7 bases had no gene match. The CDR3 has 15 residues.

This clonotype showed up just a few times. The DNA for the CDR3 is TGCGCCAGCAGCTTGAGTATCCGGCAGCCGAACACTGAAGCTTTCTTT. Encoded protein: CASSLSIRQPNTEAFF. The V call is TRBV5-1, the J call TRBJ1-1, with D hard to call. From germline, CDR1 is SGHRS and CDR2 YFSETQ. The CDR3 consists of 16 residues. Trimming shortened V by 1 base and J by 1 base, and 14 bases separated the two germline ends.

The chain uses TRBV27 and TRBJ2-7; D gene ambiguous. The CDR3 is made up of 16 amino acids. The V end lost 4 bases, the J end lost 6 bases, and 22 bases lay between the germline ends. The germline CDR1 and CDR2 sequences are MNHEY and SMNVEV (reference sequence). CDR3 sequence (DNA): TGTGCCAGCAGTTGGGGTGTCGGTAGGTCGACCGGCGAGCAGTACTTC. Amino acid sequence: CASSWGVGRSTGEQYF.

There are a few counts of this clonotype. Here the CDR3 reads CASSSSGRLDTQYF. The CDR3 DNA sequence: TGTGCCAGCAGCTCTAGCGGGAGATTGGATACGCAGTATTTT. The chain links TRBV7-2 to TRBJ2-3; TRBD2 aligns across 10 bases. Germline values: CDR1 SGHTA, CDR2 FQGNSA. Trimming cost V 4 bases and J 6 bases; bases outside gene matches: 4. This CDR3 is built from 14 residues.

The sample holds a few counts of this clonotype. The chain carries TRBV5-1 and TRBJ1-1; D may be TRBD1 (6 bases). Trimming pared 3 bases from V and 0 bases from J, leaving 15 bases between. Germline V lookup: CDR1 SGHRS, CDR2 YFSETQ. The length of the CDR3 is 16 residues. The CDR3: CASSSLDGDMNTEAFF. The DNA of the CDR3 is TGCGCCAGCAGCTCCCTCGACGGGGACATGAACACTGAAGCTTTCTTT. The whole variable domain, remainder taken from reference TRBV5-1 and TRBJ1-1, is KAGVTQTPRYLIKTRGQQVTLSCSPISGHRSVSWYQQTPGQGLQFLFEYFSETQRNKGNFPGRFSGRQFSNSRSEMNVSTLELGDSALYLCASSSLDGDMNTEAFFGQGTRLTVV.

This clonotype occurred a few times. The rearrangement joins TRBV5-4 to TRBJ2-7, with 7 positions matching TRBD1. V trimming: 4 bases; J trimming: 3 bases; junction bases outside the gene matches: 7. Germline-derived CDR1 and CDR2 are SGHNT and YYREEE (reference sequence). This CDR3 spans 14 amino acids. The CDR3: CASSRPGQLYEQYF. For the CDR3, the DNA is TGTGCCAGCAGCCGACCGGGACAGCTCTACGAGCAGTACTTC.

This clonotype was picked up many times. The CDR3 DNA reads TGTGCCAGCAGCTTGACGGGAGACCCTGAAGCTTTCTTT. This codes for CASSLTGDPEAFF. The rearrangement links TRBV5-6 to TRBJ1-1; no firm D call. The germline gives CDR1 SGHDT, CDR2 YYEEEE. Trimming stripped 1 base from V and 6 bases from J, with 10 bases between. The CDR3 has 13 amino acids.

In its sample, this clonotype was seen a few times. The J gene is TRBJ2-7, the V gene TRBV6-5, with D possibly TRBD1 on 5 matching bases. The CDR3 has 14 amino acids. Trimming pared 4 bases from V and 3 bases from J, leaving 13 bases between. The germline V gene has CDR1 MNHEY and CDR2 SVGAGI. Here the CDR3 DNA reads TGTGCCAGCAGTTCCGACAGAGTAGACTACGAGCAGTACTTC. Protein: CASSSDRVDYEQYF.